This T cell receptor (beta chain) was identified during a study of T cell clonotyping in hematopoietic cell transplantation (dated by TCRdb to the early 2020s). Regarding the study in general: In the study, around 130 blood samples were gathered from roughly 35 consecutive transplant recipients and their related donors. Patient recruitment ran from September 2015 to early 2017, and follow-up continued until late 2020 or death. Study-wide conclusions, independent of this receptor: The sample size was limited, and because cells were not sorted, the contributions of CD4 and CD8 repertoires could not be separated. Donor and pretransplant recipient Inverse Simpson Index values predicted broader posttransplant TCR repertoire diversity. Overlap with donor repertoires was found for only a small fraction of recipient repertoires, with over 95% found to appear de novo at the given depth. After transplant, TCR diversity in recipients dropped, and pathologically expanded clonotypes climbed progressively between day 30 and day 180.

The CDR3 goes from the cysteine to the phenylalanine over 15 residues. CDR3 DNA is the only sequence kept; it has 45 bases, read in frame from the first base. CDR1 is given as ENHRY and CDR2 as SYGVKD, both from the germline V gene. V loses 3 bases, J loses 2 bases, and the germline ends lie 13 bases apart. For TCR beta sequencing, blood samples came from the related transplant donors. Nuclei Lysis Solution was used to extract genomic DNA from fresh or cryopreserved unfractionated peripheral blood mononuclear cells. A note on this clone: What antigen it recognizes has not been identified. Base qualities are not provided; no much larger clone lies one nucleotide away.

With the immunoSEQ assay, which is a bias-controlled multiplex PCR relying on V- and J-specific primers, TCR beta CDR3 regions were amplified from genomic DNA. A proprietary barcode and Illumina adapter sequences were added to the CDR3 amplicons in a second PCR step. An Illumina MiSeq instrument was used to sequence the CDR3 libraries. Turning to the authors' computational methods: Export and quality control were handled in immunoSEQ Analyzer 3.0, while downstream analyses relied on R Bioconductor and Immunarch. Only productive rearrangements within the normalized downsampled data set were used in the calculation of repertoire metrics. Clonotypes larger than 5 templates in the normalized cohort were defined as pathologically expanded. Repertoire diversity was measured with the Inverse Simpson Index. To capture all clonotypes, CMV-specificity analyses were performed on the non-normalized data set. Held by TCRdb, this immuneACCESS table contains in-frame sequences only and omits some clones. Under half of the omission traces to an unresolved V gene where checked; the cause of the rest is unknown. The DNA was the basis for D and trimming; V, J and clone size are from that table. This sample holds 9,500 to 15,000 clones; roughly 89% were observed only once. The ten largest clones capture 3% to 4.5% of the sample.

The chain was built from TRBV10-3 and TRBJ1-1, and perhaps TRBD1 as D gene, on 6 matching bases. Sequenced sample: peripheral blood mononuclear cells. This TCR was sampled from a human donor who either received an allogeneic hematopoietic cell transplant for a myeloid malignancy or was a related donor (not recorded which). Some clones in this sample may be carry-over from other donors' samples. The sequenced DNA is TGTGCCATCAGTGAAGCTTCACAGGGAAACACTGAAGCTTTCTTT. The encoded protein is CAISEASQGNTEAFF.